This TCR beta chain appears in the sequencing data of a study of OX40 agonist ivuxolimab in advanced cancers. Regarding the complete study: The costimulatory receptor OX40 (CD134) was targeted by ivuxolimab, a fully human IgG2 agonistic monoclonal antibody. Intravenous ivuxolimab was administered to patients every 2 weeks at six dose levels: 0.01, 0.1, 0.3, 1.5, 3 and 10 mg/kg. The point of sequencing TCRbeta in the periphery was to test whether ivuxolimab changed TCR sequence diversity and drove clonal T-cell expansion. Among the approximately 54 dose-escalation patients, some 20 had hepatocellular carcinoma, about 15 melanoma, 9 renal cell carcinoma and 9 head and neck cancer. In the dose-escalation cohort, roughly 80% of patients were male, and the mean age was roughly 60 years, with a range of roughly 20 to 80. The paper describes the monotherapy dose-escalation part (N = 52 patients) of the phase I trial of ivuxolimab. Partial responses were achieved by three dose-escalation patients, of whom one had hepatocellular carcinoma and two had cutaneous melanoma. Prior anti-PD-1, anti-PD-L1 or anti-CTLA-4 therapy was permitted, and checkpoint inhibitors had been received by less than 45% of dose-escalation patients.

For sequencing of the TCRbeta CDR3 region, genomic DNA was extracted from the sorted cells. TCRbeta CDR3 regions were sequenced using the immunoSEQ Assay. In its TCRdb copy, this immuneACCESS table keeps in-frame sequences only and misses some clones. Where compared with another copy, unresolved V genes explain less than half of these, and the others have no known cause. The sample profile shows fewer than 95,000 clones; around 85% of them were found once. In total, the top ten clones hold about 0.6% of the sample. Patients with a history of autoimmune disease or receiving systemic immunosuppression were excluded from the trial. Peripheral blood for TCR sequencing was collected from all dose cohorts at baseline, on cycle 4 day 1, and on cycle 7 day 1. The samples were drawn from a first-in-human, open-label, multicenter phase I dose-escalation trial of ivuxolimab. The trial enrolled adults with locally advanced or metastatic head and neck squamous cell, hepatocellular, melanoma or renal cell carcinoma. Before TCR sequencing, CD4+ T cells and CD8+ T cells from peripheral blood were sorted into separate populations.

Study-wide conclusions, independent of this receptor: Low levels of normalized T-cell clonal expansion were also seen in some patients who did not respond. After ivuxolimab, CD8+ T cells had more expanded clones than CD4+ T cells on average. The antigen specificity of the peripheral T cells that underwent clonal expansion was not determined. Partial responders in the 0.1-3.0 mg/kg groups had among the lowest normalized peripheral clonal expansion, especially among CD8+ T cells. At doses from 0.1 to 3.0 mg/kg, clonal expansion was seen in both CD4+ and CD8+ blood T cells between baseline and week 6.

As for this clone: The antigen this receptor binds is unknown. Per-base quality was not reported, and no clone a single base away is much larger than it.

The source is an adult with an advanced solid tumor such as melanoma, head and neck, liver or kidney cancer. This material consisted of CD4+ or CD8+ T cells sorted from blood, taken in a trial of the OX40 agonist ivuxolimab.

CDR3 loop: CASSGRGYSTDTQYF. The nucleotides read TGTGCCAGCAGCGGCCGCGGCTACAGCACAGATACGCAGTATTTT. This chain is built from TRBV6-5 and TRBJ2-3, with no confident D gene call. The CDR3 covers 15 residues, taking in both the cysteine and the phenylalanine. Of all the DNA, just the CDR3 is kept, 45 bases in frame from base 1. Cut back by 6 bases and 0 bases, the V and J ends lie 13 bases apart. From the germline V gene, CDR1 is MNHEY and CDR2 is SVGAGI.